The rows below give T cell receptor beta chains drawn from one sample of a study of blood T cell repertoires in COVID-19. Sequenced by immunoSEQ multiplex PCR; TCRdb stores in-frame clones only, minus some. This sample has 87,000 or so clones; 86% occur once, and the top ten carry around a fifth. Sequencing was carried out using peripheral blood. These receptors originate from a woman older than 75 in a cohort sampled during active or convalescent COVID-19. CDR3s include the opening cysteine and the closing phenylalanine or tryptophan. D genes are given only for firm matches. Size tells how often a clone was seen (once, few, many) or the class of an expanded clone, and some rows leave it out.

CDR3,DNA,D,V,J,size
CASSRGGQQEQFF,TGTGCCAGCAGCCGCGGGGGACAACAAGAGCAGTTCTTC,.,TRBV7-2,TRBJ2-1,.
CASSMVGLPGGTKNIQYF,TGTGCCAGTAGTATGGTTGGCTTGCCCGGGGGAACCAAAAACATTCAGTACTTC,.,TRBV19,TRBJ2-4,.
CASSFRGRPIGYGYTF,TGTGCCAGCAGTTTCAGGGGGCGCCCTATAGGCTATGGCTACACCTTC,TRBD1,TRBV28,TRBJ1-2,.
CASSLQGFRNQPQHF,TGTGCCAGCAGTTTACAGGGGTTCCGCAATCAGCCCCAGCATTTT,.,TRBV27,TRBJ1-5,few
CASNTGHGVDTEAFF,TGCGCCAGCAATACGGGACACGGAGTAGACACTGAAGCTTTCTTT,.,TRBV10-2,TRBJ1-1,.
CAIIPASGRYQETQYF,TGTGCCATCATCCCGGCTAGCGGGAGGTACCAAGAGACCCAGTACTTC,TRBD2,TRBV28,TRBJ2-5,.
CASSPQGLAGGPEEQYF,TGCGCCAGCAGCCCCCAGGGACTAGCGGGAGGGCCGGAGGAGCAGTACTTC,TRBD2,TRBV5-1,TRBJ2-7,.
CAWNVAAYEQYF,TGTGCCTGGAACGTAGCGGCCTACGAGCAGTACTTC,.,TRBV30,TRBJ2-7,once
CASSLEGKNGNTIYF,TGTGCCAGCAGTTTGGAGGGGAAAAATGGAAACACCATATATTTT,.,TRBV28,TRBJ1-3,.
CASTAATGPNEKLFF,TGTGCCAGTACCGCCGCGACAGGGCCAAATGAAAAACTGTTTTTT,TRBD1,TRBV19,TRBJ1-4,.
CASSIGGLWQTYSGANVLTF,TGTGCCAGTAGTATCGGAGGGCTTTGGCAAACATACTCTGGGGCCAACGTCCTGACTTTC,.,TRBV19,TRBJ2-6,once
CASTRGRLGTEAFF,TGTGCCAGTACCAGGGGGCGCCTGGGAACTGAAGCTTTCTTT,TRBD1,TRBV19,TRBJ1-1,.
CASSLYTGTGRDGYTF,TGTGCCAGCAGCCTCTATACCGGGACAGGGAGGGACGGCTACACCTTC,TRBD1,TRBV7-9,TRBJ1-2,.
CASSLGLGGAKNGRKEQYF,TGTGCCAGCAGCTTAGGCCTAGGGGGCGCGAAAAATGGGAGAAAAGAGCAGTACTTC,TRBD1,TRBV13,TRBJ2-7,.
CASSIPVFRLANTGELFF,TGTGCCAGTAGTATACCTGTATTCAGGCTCGCGAACACCGGGGAGCTGTTTTTT,.,TRBV19,TRBJ2-2,.
CASSNRGVYTF,TGTGCCAGTAGTAACAGGGGTGTCTACACCTTC,TRBD1,TRBV19,TRBJ1-2,once
CASSAMAGIGQPQHF,TGTGCCAGCAGCGCGATGGCAGGGATAGGTCAGCCCCAGCATTTT,.,TRBV9,TRBJ1-5,.
CASAGDQPQHF,TGTGCCTCCGCCGGAGATCAGCCCCAGCATTTT,.,TRBV28,TRBJ1-5,.
CASSEAMGSGRRTRGELFF,TGTGCCAGCAGTGAAGCCATGGGCAGCGGGAGAAGAACACGCGGGGAGCTGTTTTTT,TRBD2,TRBV6-1,TRBJ2-2,.
CASSEAILAGGKNEQFF,TGTGCCAGCAGTGAAGCAATACTAGCGGGAGGGAAGAATGAGCAGTTCTTC,TRBD2,TRBV6-1,TRBJ2-1,.
CSVEGQGPAVYNEQFF,TGCAGCGTTGAGGGACAGGGCCCAGCAGTTTACAATGAGCAGTTCTTC,TRBD1,TRBV29-1,TRBJ2-1,.
CASSYLTGGDSYGYTF,TGTGCCAGCTCATACCTAACAGGGGGCGATTCCTATGGCTACACCTTC,TRBD1,TRBV18,TRBJ1-2,.
CASQSRTSESGELFF,TGTGCCAGCCAGTCAAGGACTAGCGAATCCGGGGAGCTGTTTTTT,TRBD2,TRBV9,TRBJ2-2,.
CASSPSFRDGNTIYF,TGTGCCAGCTCACCATCGTTCAGGGATGGAAACACCATATATTTT,.,TRBV18,TRBJ1-3,.
CASSPQTGSYEQYF,TGTGCCAGCAGTCCTCAGACAGGCTCCTACGAGCAGTACTTC,.,TRBV6-5,TRBJ2-7,few
CASSEAGASLLNSPLHF,TGTGCCAGCAGTGAGGCAGGGGCCTCTTTACTCAATTCACCCCTCCACTTT,.,TRBV5-6,TRBJ1-6,.
CASSFSGELYNEQFF,TGCGCCAGCAGCTTTAGCGGGGAACTCTACAATGAGCAGTTCTTC,TRBD2,TRBV5-1,TRBJ2-1,.
CASSLGVTGTYGYTF,TGTGCCAGCAGCTTAGGGGTGACAGGGACCTATGGCTACACCTTC,TRBD1,TRBV7-9,TRBJ1-2,.
CASSIMEGSTDTQYF,TGTGCCAGTAGTATAATGGAGGGGAGCACAGATACGCAGTATTTT,.,TRBV19,TRBJ2-3,.
CASSRQGEDTGELFF,TGTGCCAGTAGTAGGCAGGGGGAGGACACCGGGGAGCTGTTTTTT,.,TRBV19,TRBJ2-2,once
CASSLGTGYGYTF,TGCGCCAGCAGCCTAGGGACAGGCTATGGCTACACCTTC,TRBD1,TRBV5-1,TRBJ1-2,.
CASSSISGRGDEQYF,TGTGCCAGCAGCTCGATTAGCGGGAGAGGTGACGAGCAGTACTTC,TRBD2,TRBV5-4,TRBJ2-7,.
CASSGTGVSTGNTIYF,TGTGCCAGCAGCGGGACAGGGGTTAGTACTGGAAACACCATATATTTT,TRBD1,TRBV5-6,TRBJ1-3,.
CASSLALLAGGQETQYF,TGTGCCAGCAGCTTGGCCCTACTAGCGGGAGGGCAAGAGACCCAGTACTTC,TRBD2,TRBV5-6,TRBJ2-5,.
CASSLRSPSGTGYGYTF,TGTGCCAGCAGTCTCAGGTCCCCTTCCGGGACAGGGTACGGCTACACCTTC,TRBD1,TRBV27,TRBJ1-2,.
CASTAGQRNQPQHF,TGTGCCAGCACCGCGGGACAGAGAAATCAGCCCCAGCATTTT,TRBD1,TRBV6-5,TRBJ1-5,.
CAQKQGAMGNEKLFF,TGTGCCCAAAAACAGGGGGCTATGGGTAATGAAAAACTGTTTTTT,TRBD1,TRBV24-1,TRBJ1-4,.
CASSGGRQGRQPQHF,TGCGCCAGCAGTGGGGGGAGACAGGGACGTCAGCCCCAGCATTTT,TRBD1,TRBV10-2,TRBJ1-5,.
CASSERLAEGYF,TGTGCCAGCAGTGAACGGCTAGCGGAAGGGTACTTC,TRBD2,TRBV25-1,TRBJ2-7,few
CASSPGGGGNTIYF,TGTGCCAGCAGCCCCGGGGGAGGGGGAAACACCATATATTTT,.,TRBV7-8,TRBJ1-3,.
CASSDRTGLDTEAFF,TGTGCCAGCAGCGACAGGACAGGGCTGGACACTGAAGCTTTCTTT,TRBD1,TRBV5-4,TRBJ1-1,few
CSVLSRQGADTGELFF,TGCAGCGTTCTAAGTAGACAGGGGGCGGACACCGGGGAGCTGTTTTTT,TRBD1,TRBV29-1,TRBJ2-2,.
CASSVGGAGGGYTF,TGTGCCAGCAGCGTAGGAGGGGCAGGGGGTGGCTACACCTTC,TRBD1,TRBV9,TRBJ1-2,.
CAWTQGRPGNTIYF,TGTGCCTGGACCCAGGGGCGGCCTGGAAACACCATATATTTT,.,TRBV30,TRBJ1-3,once
CASSWMDRGVQETQYF,TGTGCCAGCAGCTGGATGGACAGGGGGGTCCAAGAGACCCAGTACTTC,TRBD1,TRBV7-9,TRBJ2-5,.